These 29 T cell receptor beta chains share one sample of origin, sequenced in a study of beta chain features in type 1 diabetes. The study reverse transcribed the entire isolated RNA, so it sequenced expressed TCRB transcripts. TCRdb's copy holds only in-frame clones and misses some; the assay was immunoSEQ multiplex PCR. The sample lists some 270,000 clones, 7.5% to 9.5% occurring once. The source material was central memory CD4+ T cells from blood. These receptors were taken from a woman aged 18-30 years in good health.

The chain links TRBV6-5 to TRBJ2-7; TRBD1 agrees at 8 bases. CDR1 and CDR2 (germline): MNHEY, SVGAGI. The CDR3 runs to 12 residues. V lost 7 bases, J lost 2 bases, and 1 base stayed unmatched. The DNA for the CDR3 is TGTGCCAGCAAGACAGGGGCCTACGAGCAGTACTTC. This codes for CASKTGAYEQYF.

In this sample, this clone turned up a few times. The V call is TRBV25-1, the J call TRBJ1-4, with 8 bases aligning to TRBD1. Germline V gene data show CDR1 as MGHDK and CDR2 as SYGVNS. The CDR3 is made up of 15 amino acids. The ends lost 4 bases at V and 5 bases at J; junction bases unmatched: 6. The CDR3 protein is CASSGQWTGNEKLFF. CDR3 DNA sequence: TGTGCCAGCAGTGGCCAATGGACAGGGAATGAAAAACTGTTTTTT.

This sequence joins TRBV5-1 and TRBJ2-7, with D possibly TRBD2 on 6 matching bases. Trimming shortened V by 4 bases and J by 6 bases, and 20 bases separated the two germline ends. The CDR3 runs to 15 residues. Germline loops: CDR1 SGHRS, CDR2 YFSETQ. CDR3 in DNA: TGCGCCAGCAGCCCGGACCCCGGGACTCTGGGCGAGCAGTACGTC. Protein product: CASSPDPGTLGEQYV.

The sample holds a few counts of this clone. CDR3 sequence reads: CASWNGIATQYF. In DNA, the CDR3 is TGTGCCAGCTGGAATGGGATTGCGACCCAGTACTTC. V gene TRBV2 combines with J gene TRBJ2-5; no firm D call. Germline V gene sequence: CDR1 SNHLY, CDR2 FYNNEI. The CDR3 is 12 amino acids. Trimming took off 8 bases at V and 7 bases at J, with 14 bases between the two ends.

This chain uses TRBV2 with TRBJ2-5, with 11 bases lining up with TRBD2. Trimming took 3 bases from V and 5 from J; bases not matched to a gene: 2. The CDR3 covers 14 residues. From germline, CDR1 is SNHLY and CDR2 FYNNEI. Written as DNA, the CDR3 is TGTGCCAGCAGTGAGGGACTAGCGGTGGAGACCCAGTACTTC. Protein: CASSEGLAVETQYF.

Only a few counts were recorded for this clone. V gene TRBV7-9 combines with J gene TRBJ1-2; TRBD1 matches at 9 bases. CDR1 and CDR2 from the germline V gene are SEHNR and FQNEAQ (reference sequence). This CDR3 spans 15 amino acids. V gave up 2 bases and J gave up 8 bases; unmatched junction bases: 9. The CDR3 DNA reads TGTGCCAGCAGCTTACCGGGACAGGGACGTTGGGGCTACACCTTC. This codes for CASSLPGQGRWGYTF. The whole variable domain, filled in from reference TRBV7-9 and TRBJ1-2, reads DTGVSQNPRHKITKRGQNVTFRCDPISEHNRLYWYRQTLGQGPEFLTYFQNEAQLEKSRLLSDRFSAERPKGSFSTLEIQRTEQGDSAMYLCASSLPGQGRWGYTFGSGTRLTVV.

Notes on this clone: A read error is possible here, since a much larger clone lies one base away. The chain has TRBV7-3 and TRBJ2-3; D remains ambiguous. The V gene lost 4 bases and the J gene lost 1 base, with 3 bases spanning the gap. The CDR3 is 12 residues long. CDR1 and CDR2 from the germline V gene are SGHTA and FQGTGA. DNA for the CDR3: TGTGCCAGCAGCTCGGGCACAGATACGCAGTATTTT. Protein product: CASSSGTDTQYF. Together with reference TRBV7-3 and TRBJ2-3, the CDR3 gives the full variable domain: GAGVSQTPSNKVTEKGKYVELRCDPISGHTALYWYRQSLGQGPEFLIYFQGTGAADDSGLPNDRFFAVRPEGSVSTLKIQRTERGDSAVYLCASSSGTDTQYFGPGTRLTVL.

The rearrangement joins TRBV10-3 to TRBJ2-3; TRBD1 or TRBD2 may be the D gene (5 bases each). Germline V gene sequence: CDR1 ENHRY, CDR2 SYGVKD. The CDR3 runs 13 residues. Trimming removed 4 bases from V and 2 bases from J, with 7 bases in between. The DNA for the CDR3 is TGTGCCATCAGTGGGGGGTCCACAGATACGCAGTATTTT. It is translated as CAISGGSTDTQYF.

In DNA, the CDR3 is TGTGCCTGGAGTGGAGGGGCAGGGAGAGAGACCCAGTACTTC. It translates to CAWSGGAGRETQYF. The V and J genes are TRBV30 and TRBJ2-5, with D perhaps TRBD1 or TRBD2 (5 bases each). The V end was cut by 1 base, the J end by 4 bases, with 13 bases between. This CDR3 has 14 amino acids. CDR1 and CDR2 (germline): GTSNPN, SVGIG (reference sequence).

This clone was recorded a few times. V usage is TRBV7-9 and J usage is TRBJ2-7; D not resolved. The germline V gene encodes CDR1 SEHNR and CDR2 FQNEAQ (reference sequence). Between the trimmed V and J ends, which lost 4 bases and 3 bases, there was a span of 10 bases. The CDR3 extends over 13 amino acids. CDR3 in amino acids: CASSSTANYEQYV. CDR3 nucleotides: TGTGCCAGCAGCTCAACAGCAAACTACGAGCAGTACGTC.

This clone showed up many times. The chain uses TRBV6-6 and TRBJ2-7; 7 nucleotides agree with TRBD2. The CDR3 has 14 residues. V lost 6 bases, J lost 6 bases, and 11 bases stayed unmatched. Germline V gene lookup returns CDR1 MNHNY and CDR2 SVGAGI (reference sequence). CDR3 sequence: CASREGLSRSEQYF. The CDR3 DNA follows: TGTGCCAGCAGGGAGGGACTAAGTCGGAGCGAGCAGTACTTC.

This clone was seen a handful of times. This chain uses TRBV5-6 with TRBJ1-5; D possibly corresponds to TRBD1 (6 bases). Between the trimmed V and J ends, which lost 2 bases and 0 bases, there was a span of 12 bases. Germline V gene sequence: CDR1 SGHDT, CDR2 YYEEEE. CDR3 length equals 16 residues. Here the CDR3 reads CASSLGGPNSNQPQHF. CDR3 nucleotide sequence: TGTGCCAGCAGCTTAGGGGGACCAAATAGCAATCAGCCCCAGCATTTT.

This clone was counted a few times. The chain links TRBV18 to TRBJ1-1; D is unclear. Germline V gene data show CDR1 as KGHSH and CDR2 as LQKENI. The V gene lost 1 base and the J gene lost 5 bases, with 11 bases spanning the gap. CDR3 size: 14 residues. The CDR3 region has the DNA TGTGCCAGCTCACCACAACGGAGATGGACTGAAGCTTTCTTT. This encodes CASSPQRRWTEAFF.

This clone was found a few times. The rearrangement joins TRBV25-1 to TRBJ2-4; D might be TRBD1 (6 bases). Germline V gives CDR1 MGHDK, CDR2 SYGVNS. This CDR3 has 12 residues. V shed 8 bases and J shed 4 bases, with 9 bases lying between them. The CDR3 region has the DNA TGTGCCAGCGGAGACAGGAAAAACATTCAGTACTTC. Amino acid sequence: CASGDRKNIQYF.

This clone was observed many times. Other DNA sequences from this sample encode an identical CDR3 as well. CDR3 bases: TGTGCCAGCAGTGTACAGGGGGCAGATCAGCCCCAGCATTTT. This translates into CASSVQGADQPQHF. The chain links TRBV2 to TRBJ1-5; 9 positions agree with TRBD1. The CDR3 runs to 14 residues. In germline, CDR1 is SNHLY, CDR2 FYNNEI. Trimming cost V 4 bases and J 5 bases; bases outside gene matches: 3. The variable domain in full, completed from reference TRBV2 and TRBJ1-5, reads EPEVTQTPSHQVTQMGQEVILRCVPISNHLYFYWYRQILGQKVEFLVSFYNNEISEKSEIFDDQFSVERPDGSNFTLKIRSTKLEDSAMYFCASSVQGADQPQHFGDGTRLSIL.

The gene calls are TRBV5-1 and TRBJ2-6, with 7 bases that match TRBD1. This CDR3 comprises 20 residues. Germline V gene sequence: CDR1 SGHRS, CDR2 YFSETQ. V gave up 0 bases and J gave up 0 bases; unmatched junction bases: 12. The CDR3 bases are TGCGCCAGCAGCTTGGCTCCCACAGGGGCCCGGAGCTCTGGGGCCAACGTCCTGACTTTC. Its translation is CASSLAPTGARSSGANVLTF.

The rearrangement joins TRBV6-6 to TRBJ2-7, with D tentatively TRBD1 or TRBD2 (5 bases each). Germline assignment: CDR1 MNHNY and CDR2 SVGAGI (reference sequence). Trimming took 2 bases from V and 4 from J, leaving 12 bases between them. The CDR3 length is 14 residues. The CDR3 protein is CASSYKGPEYEQYF. In DNA, the CDR3 is TGTGCCAGCAGTTACAAGGGACCCGAATACGAGCAGTACTTC.

This clone was seen a handful of times. The chain combines TRBV30 with TRBJ2-5; 8 positions agree with TRBD2. The CDR3 totals 13 residues. Germline V lookup: CDR1 GTSNPN, CDR2 SVGIG (reference sequence). The junction had 7 bases not matched to a gene; V was cut back by 4 bases and J by 6 bases. The CDR3 spells CAWTGLASQTQYF. The CDR3 coding sequence is TGTGCCTGGACCGGACTAGCCTCCCAGACCCAGTACTTC. Based on the CDR3 plus reference TRBV30 and TRBJ2-5, the full variable domain is SQTIHQWPATLVQPVGSPLSLECTVEGTSNPNLYWYRQAAGRGLQLLFYSVGIGQISSEVPQNLSASRPQDRQFILSSKKLLLSDSGFYLCAWTGLASQTQYFGPGTRLLVL.

The chain uses TRBV5-1 and TRBJ2-1; TRBD2 aligns across 10 bases. There are 17 residues in the CDR3. The V segment lost 7 bases and the J segment 5 bases; nucleotides outside the gene matches: 15. Germline CDR1 and CDR2: SGHRS and YFSETQ. The CDR3 sequence is CASGESSGGDGDNEQFF. The CDR3 region has the DNA TGCGCCAGCGGGGAATCTAGCGGGGGAGACGGGGACAATGAGCAGTTCTTC. The variable domain in full, with the rest retrieved from reference TRBV5-1 and TRBJ2-1, is KAGVTQTPRYLIKTRGQQVTLSCSPISGHRSVSWYQQTPGQGLQFLFEYFSETQRNKGNFPGRFSGRQFSNSRSEMNVSTLELGDSALYLCASGESSGGDGDNEQFFGPGTRLTVL.

A few counts support this clone. This chain links TRBV5-4 with TRBJ2-3; TRBD2 aligns across 8 bases. The CDR3 has 14 amino acids. Germline values: CDR1 SGHNT, CDR2 YYREEE (reference sequence). V lost 4 bases and J lost 6; bases outside the gene matches: 7. Here the CDR3 DNA reads TGTGCCAGCAGCACACGGGGGGGCCCGGATACGCAGTATTTT. Its protein is CASSTRGGPDTQYF.

The chain is built from TRBV28 and TRBJ1-2, with no clear D. The CDR3 is 12 amino acids. CDR1 and CDR2 (germline): MDHEN, SYDVKM. V dropped 3 bases and J dropped 4 bases, with 6 bases sitting between them. CDR3 sequence: CASSLRAYGYTF. In nucleotides, the CDR3 is TGTGCCAGCAGTTTGCGGGCCTATGGCTACACCTTC.

This clone was picked up a small number of times. A junction boundary mismatches the germline segment, possibly from a read error. J is TRBJ2-3 and V is TRBV7-7; D possibly matches TRBD1 or TRBD2 (5 bases each). Germline V gene data show CDR1 as SSHAT and CDR2 as FNYEAQ (reference sequence). CDR3 length: 15 residues. Written as DNA, the CDR3 is TGTGCTAGCAGCACTAATGGGGGAGTGGGCGATACGCAGTATTTT. Amino acid sequence: CASSTNGGVGDTQYF.

This clone was seen more than once but under ten times. This sequence joins TRBV1 and TRBJ2-1; TRBD2, the table's D call, was not compared with the DNA. TRBV1 is an annotated pseudogene. The CDR3 sequence is 19 residues long. DNA of the CDR3: TGCACCAGCAGCCGTAAAGTCGGTAGCGCAGCGGAATCCTACAATGAGCAGTTCTTC. Translating gives CTSSRKVGSAAESYNEQFF.

Turning to this clone: This clone may be a read error of a much larger clone one base away. This CDR3 is also generated by other DNA sequences in the sample. This chain connects TRBV7-6 to TRBJ2-5; D remains ambiguous. V lost 5 bases, J lost 2 bases, and 3 bases lay in between. The V gene's germline CDR1 is SGHVS and CDR2 FNYEAQ. This CDR3 contains 11 residues. The CDR3 spells CASSNQETQYF. Here the CDR3 DNA reads TGTGCCAGCAGCAATCAAGAGACCCAGTACTTC.

This clone was picked up a small number of times. The chain links TRBV7-2 to TRBJ1-5; D gene unclear. V lost 6 bases, J lost 3 bases, and 15 bases lay in between. Germline CDR1 is SGHTA and CDR2 is FQGNSA. This CDR3 has 15 residues. The CDR3 reads CASSFRPRANQPQHF. CDR3 coding DNA: TGTGCCAGCAGTTTTCGACCAAGGGCCAATCAGCCCCAGCATTTT.

The chain uses TRBV5-1 and TRBJ2-1, with 11 bases matching TRBD2. The CDR3 loop spans 16 amino acids. Germline CDR1 and CDR2: SGHRS and YFSETQ. The J segment lost 2 bases and the V segment lost 5 bases, leaving 6 bases of the junction unmatched. As DNA, the CDR3 is TGCGCCAGCAGGCTTACTAGCGGGAGCGCCTACAATGAGCAGTTCTTC. The encoded protein is CASRLTSGSAYNEQFF.

The DNA of the CDR3 is TGCGCCAGCAGATCGTACGTCGGGGCCCAAGAGACCCAGTACTTC. It specifies CASRSYVGAQETQYF. This chain uses TRBV5-1 with TRBJ2-5; either TRBD1 or TRBD2 may fit D (5 bases each). This CDR3 has 15 amino acids. V was pared by 5 bases and J by 1 base, with 15 bases between. Germline V CDR1 and CDR2: SGHRS, YFSETQ.

This clone appeared a few times. This chain connects TRBV6-6 to TRBJ1-2; D gene unclear. The CDR3 runs to 14 residues. The ends were cut back, 0 bases at V and 4 bases at J, with 9 bases in the middle. Germline values: CDR1 MNHNY, CDR2 SVGAGI (reference sequence). CDR3 loop: CASSYSSQPYGYTF. The CDR3 DNA sequence: TGTGCCAGCAGTTACTCGTCTCAGCCCTATGGCTACACCTTC.

The chain joins TRBV7-2 to TRBJ2-1; tentatively, D is TRBD2 (5 bases). The CDR3 runs 11 residues. V was trimmed by 3 bases and J by 13 bases, leaving 10 bases between them. Germline loops: CDR1 SGHTA, CDR2 FQGNSA. The CDR3 sequence: CASSFSENQFF. The CDR3 DNA sequence: TGTGCCAGCAGCTTTAGCGAGAACCAGTTCTTC.